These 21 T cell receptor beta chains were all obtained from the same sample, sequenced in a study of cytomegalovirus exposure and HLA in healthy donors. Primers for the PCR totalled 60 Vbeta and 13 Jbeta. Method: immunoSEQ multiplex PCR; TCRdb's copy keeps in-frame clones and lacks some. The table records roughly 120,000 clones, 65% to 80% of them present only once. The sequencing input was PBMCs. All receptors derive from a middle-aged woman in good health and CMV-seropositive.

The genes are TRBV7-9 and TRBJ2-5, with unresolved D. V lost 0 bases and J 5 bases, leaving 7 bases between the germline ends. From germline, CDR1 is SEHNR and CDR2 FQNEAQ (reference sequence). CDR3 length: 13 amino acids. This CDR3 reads CASSLAFRETQYF. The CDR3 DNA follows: TGTGCCAGCAGCTTAGCGTTTCGTGAGACCCAGTACTTC.

The CDR3 DNA is TGCGCCAGCAGCCAAGTAGCGGGAGAGGCAATTGAGTTCTTC. Translating gives CASSQVAGEAIEFF. This sequence joins TRBV4-1 and TRBJ2-1; the match to TRBD2 covers 9 bases. The CDR3 extends over 14 amino acids. Germline-derived CDR1 and CDR2 are MGHRA and YSYEKL. V trimming: 1 base; J trimming: 14 bases; junction bases outside the gene matches: 9.

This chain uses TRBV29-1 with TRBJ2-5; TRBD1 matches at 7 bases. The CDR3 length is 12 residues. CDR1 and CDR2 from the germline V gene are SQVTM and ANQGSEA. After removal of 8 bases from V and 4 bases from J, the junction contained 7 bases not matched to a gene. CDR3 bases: TGCAGCTCAAACAGGGGTTCAGAGACCCAGTACTTC. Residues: CSSNRGSETQYF.

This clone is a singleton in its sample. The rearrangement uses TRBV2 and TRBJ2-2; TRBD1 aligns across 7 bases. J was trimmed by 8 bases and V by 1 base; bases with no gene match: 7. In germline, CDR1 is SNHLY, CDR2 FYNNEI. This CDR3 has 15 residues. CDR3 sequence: CASSEEQGLGGELFF. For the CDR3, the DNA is TGTGCCAGCAGTGAAGAACAGGGGTTAGGGGGGGAGCTGTTTTTT.

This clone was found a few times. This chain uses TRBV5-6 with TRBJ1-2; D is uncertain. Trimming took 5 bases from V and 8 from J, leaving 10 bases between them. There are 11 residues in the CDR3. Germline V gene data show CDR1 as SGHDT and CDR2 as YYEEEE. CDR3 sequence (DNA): TGTGCCAGCAGGCATGAGGGCGGCTACACCTTC. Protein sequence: CASRHEGGYTF.

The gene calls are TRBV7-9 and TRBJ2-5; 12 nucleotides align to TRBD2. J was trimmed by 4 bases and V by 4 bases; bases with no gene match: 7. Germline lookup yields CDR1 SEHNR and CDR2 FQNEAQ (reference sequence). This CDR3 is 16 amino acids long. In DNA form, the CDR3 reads TGTGCCAGCAGCTCGCTGACTAGCGGGAGTGGAGAGACCCAGTACTTC. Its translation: CASSSLTSGSGETQYF.

CDR3 loop: CASSQVGTLNTGELFF. CDR3 nucleotides: TGTGCCAGCAGCCAAGTCGGGACTTTGAACACCGGGGAGCTGTTTTTT. This sequence joins TRBV4-2 and TRBJ2-2; TRBD2 is a possible D gene (6 bases). Trimming removed 1 base at V and 1 base at J, with 10 bases between. Germline V lookup: CDR1 LGHNA, CDR2 YNFKEQ. CDR3 size: 16 residues.

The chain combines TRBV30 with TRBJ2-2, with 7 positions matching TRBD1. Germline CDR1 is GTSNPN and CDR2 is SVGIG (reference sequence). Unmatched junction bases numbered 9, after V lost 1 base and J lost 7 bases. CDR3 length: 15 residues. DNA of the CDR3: TGTGCCTGGAGTGGGACAGGTCGGAGTTACGGGGAGCTGTTTTTT. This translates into CAWSGTGRSYGELFF.

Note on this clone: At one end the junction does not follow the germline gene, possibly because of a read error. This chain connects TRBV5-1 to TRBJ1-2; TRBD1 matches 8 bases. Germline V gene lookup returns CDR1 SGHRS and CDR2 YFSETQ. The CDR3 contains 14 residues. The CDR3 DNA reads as TGCGCCAGCAGCTTGGACGGGACAGGATCCCCCCGCAACTTC. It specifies CASSLDGTGSPRNF.

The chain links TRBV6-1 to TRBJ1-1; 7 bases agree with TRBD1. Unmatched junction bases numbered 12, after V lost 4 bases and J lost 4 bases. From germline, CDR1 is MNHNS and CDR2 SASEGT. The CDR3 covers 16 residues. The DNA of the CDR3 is TGTGCCAGCAGTGGTCCCCCCGGGACAGAGGGCACTGAAGCTTTCTTT. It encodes CASSGPPGTEGTEAFF.

CDR3 in DNA: TGTGCCATCAGTGAGTCTAAAGGAGGGGTGGCTAATGAAAAACTGTTTTTT. It specifies CAISESKGGVANEKLFF. The chain recombines TRBV10-3 with TRBJ1-4; perhaps TRBD1 as D (5 bases). Germline V CDR1 and CDR2: ENHRY, SYGVKD. The CDR3 runs to 17 residues. V shed 0 bases and J shed 3 bases, with 14 bases lying between them.

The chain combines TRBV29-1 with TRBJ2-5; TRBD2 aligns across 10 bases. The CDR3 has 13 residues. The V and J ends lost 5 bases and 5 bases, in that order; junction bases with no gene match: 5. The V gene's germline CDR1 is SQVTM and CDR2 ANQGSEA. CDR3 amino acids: CSVLPGLAETQYF. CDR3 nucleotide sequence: TGCAGCGTTCTCCCGGGACTAGCGGAGACCCAGTACTTC.

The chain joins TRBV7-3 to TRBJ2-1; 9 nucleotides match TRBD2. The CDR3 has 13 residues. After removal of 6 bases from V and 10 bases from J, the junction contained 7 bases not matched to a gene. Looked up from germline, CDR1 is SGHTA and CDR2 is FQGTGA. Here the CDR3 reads CASSLAGEREQFF. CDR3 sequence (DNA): TGTGCCAGCAGTTTAGCGGGAGAGAGGGAGCAGTTCTTC.

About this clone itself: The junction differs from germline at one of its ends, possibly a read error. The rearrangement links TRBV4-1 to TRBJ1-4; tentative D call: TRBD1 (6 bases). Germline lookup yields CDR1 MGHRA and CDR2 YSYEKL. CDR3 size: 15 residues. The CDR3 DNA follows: TGCACCAGCAGCCCGAGTAGGGGGACTAATGAAAAACTGTTTTTT. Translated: CTSSPSRGTNEKLFF.

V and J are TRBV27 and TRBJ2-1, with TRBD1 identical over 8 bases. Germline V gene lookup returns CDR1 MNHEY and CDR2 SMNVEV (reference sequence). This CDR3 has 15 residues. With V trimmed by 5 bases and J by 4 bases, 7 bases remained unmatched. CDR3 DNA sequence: TGTGCCAGCAGTCTCGACAGGGGATCTTACAATGAGCAGTTCTTC. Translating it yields CASSLDRGSYNEQFF.

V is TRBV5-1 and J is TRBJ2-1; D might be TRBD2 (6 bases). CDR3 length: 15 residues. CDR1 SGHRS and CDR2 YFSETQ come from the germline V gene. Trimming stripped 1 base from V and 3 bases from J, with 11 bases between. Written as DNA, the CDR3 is TGCGCCAGCAGCTTGTCCGGGGGAAACTACAATGAGCAGTTCTTC. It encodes CASSLSGGNYNEQFF.

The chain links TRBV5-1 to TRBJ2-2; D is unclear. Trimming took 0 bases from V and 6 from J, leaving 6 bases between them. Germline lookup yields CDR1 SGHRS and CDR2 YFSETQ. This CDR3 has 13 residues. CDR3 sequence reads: CASSLGLAGELFF. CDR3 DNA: TGCGCCAGCAGCTTGGGTCTAGCCGGGGAGCTGTTTTTT.

The CDR3 DNA reads as TGCAGTGCTAGGTCGAGATTGTCCCAGTACTTC. This codes for CSARSRLSQYF. V gene TRBV20-1 combines with J gene TRBJ2-5; D not certain. CDR3 length: 11 residues. Trimming stripped 3 bases from V and 9 bases from J, with 11 bases between. Per the germline V gene, CDR1 is DFQATT and CDR2 is SNEGSKA (reference sequence).

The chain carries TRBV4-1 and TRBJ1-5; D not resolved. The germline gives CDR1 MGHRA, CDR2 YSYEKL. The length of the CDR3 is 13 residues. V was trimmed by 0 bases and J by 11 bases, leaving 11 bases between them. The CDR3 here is CASSQDEQVTQHF. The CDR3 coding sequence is TGCGCCAGCAGCCAAGATGAACAAGTGACCCAGCATTTT.

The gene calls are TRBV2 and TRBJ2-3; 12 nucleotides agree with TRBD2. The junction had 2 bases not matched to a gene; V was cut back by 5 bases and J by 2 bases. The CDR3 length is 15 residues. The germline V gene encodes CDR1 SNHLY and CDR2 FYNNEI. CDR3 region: CASSRTSGITDTQYF. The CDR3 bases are TGTGCCAGCAGTCGGACTAGCGGGATCACAGATACGCAGTATTTT.

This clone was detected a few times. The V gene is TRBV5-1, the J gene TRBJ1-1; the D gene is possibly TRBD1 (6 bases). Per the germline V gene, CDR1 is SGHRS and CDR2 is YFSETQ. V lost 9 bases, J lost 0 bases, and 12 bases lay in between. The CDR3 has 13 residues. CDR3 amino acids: CATSTGMNTEAFF. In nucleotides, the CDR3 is TGCGCCACCTCGACAGGTATGAACACTGAAGCTTTCTTT.